A single sample is the source of the 12 T cell receptor beta chains below, sequenced in a study of T cell responses to AZD1222 COVID-19 vaccine. The repertoire was sequenced with immunoSEQ multiplex PCR; TCRdb's copy has only in-frame clones and lacks some. The sample has more than 50,000 clones; 80% to 90% are singletons. The material sequenced was peripheral blood, taken on day 0 of AZD1222 vaccination. The receptor set was obtained from an adult in good health.

The V gene is TRBV5-1, the J gene TRBJ2-4; TRBD1 aligns across 7 bases. Trimming removed 0 bases from V and 6 bases from J; junction bases left unmatched: 3. The CDR3 runs to 14 residues. Germline loops: CDR1 SGHRS, CDR2 YFSETQ. The CDR3 nucleotides read TGCGCCAGCAGCTTGGGGACAGGTGGAAACATTCAGTACTTC. It is translated as CASSLGTGGNIQYF.

The chain carries TRBV29-1 and TRBJ1-4, with a weak D call TRBD1 (6 bases). There are 15 residues in the CDR3. Trimming cost V 3 bases and J 7 bases, with 18 bases left between them. Germline V gene sequence: CDR1 SQVTM, CDR2 ANQGSEA. CDR3: CSVEGAEGLGEKLFF. Written as DNA, the CDR3 is TGCAGCGTTGAGGGGGCAGAGGGTTTGGGTGAAAAACTGTTTTTT.

The chain is built from TRBV20-1 and TRBJ2-1; the D gene is possibly TRBD2 (6 bases). This CDR3 comprises 11 residues. The germline CDR1 and CDR2 sequences are DFQATT and SNEGSKA (reference sequence). The V end lost 5 bases, the J end lost 7 bases, and 9 bases lay between the germline ends. Here the CDR3 reads CSAARGNEQFF. The CDR3 bases are TGCAGTGCTGCCCGGGGGAATGAGCAGTTCTTC.

V is TRBV20-1 and J is TRBJ1-1; a weak D match, TRBD1 (5 bases). CDR1 and CDR2 (germline): DFQATT, SNEGSKA (reference sequence). Trimming pared 3 bases from V and 0 bases from J, leaving 14 bases between. The CDR3 consists of 15 residues. Here the CDR3 DNA reads TGCAGTGCTAGTCGCGGGGGGTTGATGAACACTGAAGCTTTCTTT. It translates to CSASRGGLMNTEAFF.

The chain couples TRBV4-1 to TRBJ2-1; 14 bases align to TRBD2. CDR3 size: 17 residues. The germline V gene has CDR1 MGHRA and CDR2 YSYEKL. V lost 2 bases and J lost 7; bases outside the gene matches: 7. The CDR3 bases are TGCGCCAGCAGCCAACCAAGACTAGCGGGAGGGAAGAATGAGCAGTTCTTC. Amino acid sequence: CASSQPRLAGGKNEQFF.

V is TRBV7-8 and J is TRBJ1-1; D unclear. Trimming cost V 3 bases and J 2 bases, with 7 bases left between them. The germline V gene has CDR1 SGHVS and CDR2 FQNEAQ. The CDR3 has 13 amino acids. The CDR3 nucleotides read TGTGCCAGCAGCTTTGTGGGTAACACTGAAGCTTTCTTT. Residues: CASSFVGNTEAFF.

J is TRBJ2-3 and V is TRBV6-1; 9 bases are a match to TRBD1. The length of the CDR3 is 16 residues. The V and J ends lost 3 bases and 2 bases, in that order; junction bases with no gene match: 6. Germline V gives CDR1 MNHNS, CDR2 SASEGT. CDR3 loop: CASSDPQGANTDTQYF. CDR3 coding DNA: TGTGCCAGCAGTGATCCACAGGGGGCTAACACAGATACGCAGTATTTT.

This chain joins TRBV5-4 and TRBJ2-3; 13 positions match TRBD2. Trimming cost V 3 bases and J 3 bases; bases outside gene matches: 1. CDR1 SGHNT and CDR2 YYREEE come from the germline V gene (reference sequence). This CDR3 has 15 residues. The CDR3 protein is CASSSTSGRTDTQYF. CDR3 coding DNA: TGTGCCAGCAGCTCGACTAGCGGGAGGACAGATACGCAGTATTTT.

The count of this clone is one. Here the CDR3 DNA reads TGTGCCAGCAGCTTGGAATCCAAGCGGGAATTTAACTACGAGCAGTACTTC. Translation: CASSLESKREFNYEQYF. The chain couples TRBV5-6 to TRBJ2-7; 7 nucleotides agree with TRBD2. CDR1 SGHDT and CDR2 YYEEEE come from the germline V gene. After removal of 0 bases from V and 3 bases from J, the junction contained 12 bases not matched to a gene. The CDR3 sequence is 17 residues long.

The CDR3 here is CASSLVGTSGLNEQFF. The DNA for the CDR3 is TGTGCCAGCAGCTTAGTCGGGACTAGCGGTTTAAATGAGCAGTTCTTC. This rearrangement joins TRBV7-2 to TRBJ2-1; 11 bases agree with TRBD2. Looked up from germline, CDR1 is SGHTA and CDR2 is FQGNSA. This CDR3 comprises 16 residues. V dropped 1 base and J dropped 7; count of bases not matched to a gene: 6.

The genes are TRBV28 and TRBJ1-1, with D perhaps TRBD1 (5 bases). Deletions cut 6 bases from V and 3 bases from J, with 17 bases between. There are 15 residues in the CDR3. Per the germline V gene, CDR1 is MDHEN and CDR2 is SYDVKM. The CDR3 coding sequence is TGTGCCAGCAGGGACCCGGGACGGGACTACACTGAAGCTTTCTTT. Translating gives CASRDPGRDYTEAFF.

The gene calls are TRBV11-2 and TRBJ2-3; the D is unclear. Germline CDR1 is SGHAT and CDR2 is FQNNGV. The CDR3 has 17 residues. V lost 5 bases and J 2 bases, leaving 20 bases between the germline ends. The CDR3: CASSPLMGYGYTDTQYF. DNA of the CDR3: TGTGCCAGCAGCCCACTAATGGGGTACGGCTACACAGATACGCAGTATTTT.